This is a list of T cell receptor beta chains from one sample in a study of control samples from healthy donors and cancer patients. The assay was immunoSEQ multiplex PCR, and TCRdb's table has in-frame clones only and misses some. The data show about 220,000 clones, around 94% seen once. Material: blood. These receptors came from a man aged 45-65 years in good health. CDR3s leave out the opening cysteine and the closing phenylalanine or tryptophan. Size tells how often a clone was seen (once, few, many) or the class of an expanded clone, and some rows leave it out.

j_call | clone_size | v_call | cdr3_aa
TRBJ2-5 | NA | TRBV10-3 | AISESGLAGAPGAQY
TRBJ1-2 | NA | TRBV27 | ASRPSRGNANYGYT
TRBJ1-3 | NA | TRBV7-2 | ASSSAGNTIY
TRBJ2-2 | NA | TRBV10-1 | ASSSEFTGELF
TRBJ1-2 | NA | TRBV2 | ASSEWVGGTRDYGYT
TRBJ1-1 | NA | TRBV10-1 | ASSEKVQGGTEAF
TRBJ2-2 | NA | TRBV6-6 | ASRGQGTGELF
TRBJ2-3 | NA | TRBV6-1 | ASSVQGQAHLKAQY
TRBJ1-5 | NA | TRBV6-2/TRBV6-3 | ASSSSDQPQH
TRBJ2-1 | few | TRBV5-5 | ASSLGLAGVYNEQF
TRBJ1-4 | NA | TRBV3-1/TRBV3-2 | ASSQSGSAEKLF
TRBJ1-6 | NA | TRBV27 | ASSLIGDRETTPLH
TRBJ2-1 | NA | TRBV10-3 | AISESTALLGHEQF
TRBJ2-5 | NA | TRBV25-1 | ASTSPLQETQY
TRBJ1-6 | NA | TRBV5-5 | ASSEDSGPIRSLH
TRBJ1-4 | NA | TRBV7-9 | ASSNRGGKEKLF
TRBJ1-6 | few | TRBV5-1 | ASSAQGDSPLH
TRBJ2-7 | NA | TRBV4-1 | ASSQRAGVTAYEQY
TRBJ2-7 | NA | TRBV5-8 | ASSSDPSEQY
TRBJ1-2 | few | TRBV7-9 | ASSSTALSNYGYT
TRBJ1-2 | NA | TRBV2 | ASGGTGAIYGYT
TRBJ1-2 | NA | TRBV7-8 | ASSLRATRGGDYGYT
TRBJ2-7 | NA | TRBV4-2 | ASSRSGTGTYEQY
TRBJ2-1 | NA | TRBV3-1/TRBV3-2 | ASTGRGGPYNEQF